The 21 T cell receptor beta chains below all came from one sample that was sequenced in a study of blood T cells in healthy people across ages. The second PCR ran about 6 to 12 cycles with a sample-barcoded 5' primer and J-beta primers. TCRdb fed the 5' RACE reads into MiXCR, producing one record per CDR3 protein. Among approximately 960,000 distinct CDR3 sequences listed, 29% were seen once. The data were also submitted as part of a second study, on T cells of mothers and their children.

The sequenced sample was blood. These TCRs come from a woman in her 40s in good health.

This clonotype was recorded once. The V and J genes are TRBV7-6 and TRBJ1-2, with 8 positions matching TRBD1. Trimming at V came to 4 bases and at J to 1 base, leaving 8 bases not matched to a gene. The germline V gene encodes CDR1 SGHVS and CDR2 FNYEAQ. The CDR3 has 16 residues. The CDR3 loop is CASSSWTGINNYGYTF. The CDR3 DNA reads TGTGCCAGCAGCTCCTGGACAGGGATAAATAACTATGGCTACACCTTC. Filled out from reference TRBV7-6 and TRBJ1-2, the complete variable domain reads GAGVSQSPRYKVTKRGQDVALRCDPISGHVSLYWYRQALGQGPEFLTYFNYEAQQDKSGLPNDRFSAERPEGSISTLTIQRTEQRDSAMYRCASSSWTGINNYGYTFGSGTRLTVV.

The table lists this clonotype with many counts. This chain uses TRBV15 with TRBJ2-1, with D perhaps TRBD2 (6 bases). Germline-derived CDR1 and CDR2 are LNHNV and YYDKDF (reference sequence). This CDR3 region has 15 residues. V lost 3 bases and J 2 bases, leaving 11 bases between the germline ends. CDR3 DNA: TGTGCCACCAGCAGGAGGGGAGGCGCCTACAATGAGCAGTTCTTC. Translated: CATSRRGGAYNEQFF.

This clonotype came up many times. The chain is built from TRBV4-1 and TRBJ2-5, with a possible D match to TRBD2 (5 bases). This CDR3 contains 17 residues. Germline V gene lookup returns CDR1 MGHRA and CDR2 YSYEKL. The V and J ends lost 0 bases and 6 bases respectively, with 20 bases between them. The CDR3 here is CASSQDTEGSTRKTQYF. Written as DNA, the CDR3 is TGCGCCAGCAGCCAAGATACGGAAGGGTCAACTAGGAAGACCCAGTACTTC.

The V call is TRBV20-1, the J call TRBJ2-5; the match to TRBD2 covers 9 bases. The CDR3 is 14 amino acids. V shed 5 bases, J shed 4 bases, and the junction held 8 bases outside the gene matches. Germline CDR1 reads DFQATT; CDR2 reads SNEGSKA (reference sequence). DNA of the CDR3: TGCAGTGCTGGAATAGGACTAGCGCGAGAGACCCAGTACTTC. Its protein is CSAGIGLARETQYF.

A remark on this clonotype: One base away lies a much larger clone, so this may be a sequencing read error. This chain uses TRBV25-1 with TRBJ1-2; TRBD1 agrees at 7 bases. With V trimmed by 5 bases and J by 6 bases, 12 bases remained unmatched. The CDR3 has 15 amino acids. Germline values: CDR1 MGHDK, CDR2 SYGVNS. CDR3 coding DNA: TGTGCCAGCAGTTCACTGGGACAGAGTTTCGATGGCTACACCTTC. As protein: CASSSLGQSFDGYTF.

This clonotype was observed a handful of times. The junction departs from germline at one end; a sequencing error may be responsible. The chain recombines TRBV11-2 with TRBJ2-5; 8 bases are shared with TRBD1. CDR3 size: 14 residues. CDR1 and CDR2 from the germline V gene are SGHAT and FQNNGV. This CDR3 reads CASSSGTGQEPQYF. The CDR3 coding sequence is TGTGCCAGCAGTTCAGGGACAGGCCAAGAGCCCCAGTACTTC.

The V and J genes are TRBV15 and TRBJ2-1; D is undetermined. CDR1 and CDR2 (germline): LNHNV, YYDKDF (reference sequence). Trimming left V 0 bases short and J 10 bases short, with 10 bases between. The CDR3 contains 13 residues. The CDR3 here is CATSRDSRYEQFF. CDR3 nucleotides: TGTGCCACCAGCAGAGATTCGCGATACGAGCAGTTCTTC.

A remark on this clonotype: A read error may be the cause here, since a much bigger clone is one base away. The CDR3 region is CASSLQGTGTYEQFF. CDR3 sequence (DNA): TGTGCCAGCAGCTTACAAGGGACAGGCACCTACGAGCAGTTCTTC. The chain joins TRBV7-8 to TRBJ2-1, with 8 nucleotides matching TRBD1. Unmatched junction bases numbered 10, after V lost 2 bases and J lost 10 bases. The CDR3 runs 15 residues. Germline V gives CDR1 SGHVS, CDR2 FQNEAQ.

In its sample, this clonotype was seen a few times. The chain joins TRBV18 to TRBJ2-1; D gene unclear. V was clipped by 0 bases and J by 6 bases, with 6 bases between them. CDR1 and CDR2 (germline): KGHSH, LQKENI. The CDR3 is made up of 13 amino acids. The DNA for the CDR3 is TGTGCCAGCTCACCACCGAGCATCAATGAGCAGTTCTTC. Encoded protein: CASSPPSINEQFF.

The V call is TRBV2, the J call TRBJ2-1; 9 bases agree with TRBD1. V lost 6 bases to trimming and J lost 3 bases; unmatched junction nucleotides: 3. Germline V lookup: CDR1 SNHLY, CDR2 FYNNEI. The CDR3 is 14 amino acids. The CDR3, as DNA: TGTGCCAGCAGAACAGGGGGCTACTACAATGAGCAGTTCTTC. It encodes CASRTGGYYNEQFF.

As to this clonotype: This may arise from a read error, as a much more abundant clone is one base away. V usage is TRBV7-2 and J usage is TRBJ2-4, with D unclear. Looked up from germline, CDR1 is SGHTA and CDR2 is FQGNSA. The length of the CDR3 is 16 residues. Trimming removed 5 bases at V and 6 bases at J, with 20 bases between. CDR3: CTSSPPKWVSGNIQYF. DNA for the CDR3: TGTACCAGCAGCCCCCCCAAATGGGTTTCGGGAAACATTCAGTACTTC.

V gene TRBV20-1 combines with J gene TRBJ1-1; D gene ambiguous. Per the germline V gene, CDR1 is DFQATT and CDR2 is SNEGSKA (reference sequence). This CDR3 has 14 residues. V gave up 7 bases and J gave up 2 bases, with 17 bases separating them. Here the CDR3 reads CSEERRGLNTEAFF. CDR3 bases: TGCAGTGAGGAACGGCGGGGATTAAACACTGAAGCTTTCTTT.

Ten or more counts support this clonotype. CDR3 nucleotides: TGTGCCAGCAGTGGGGACAGGGACACCGGGGAGCTGTTTTTT. It specifies CASSGDRDTGELFF. The genes are TRBV6-4 and TRBJ2-2, with 9 bases that match TRBD1. The V gene's germline CDR1 is MRHNA and CDR2 SNTAGT. This CDR3 contains 14 residues. The V gene end was trimmed by 4 bases and the J gene end by 3 bases; junction bases not matched to a gene: 0.

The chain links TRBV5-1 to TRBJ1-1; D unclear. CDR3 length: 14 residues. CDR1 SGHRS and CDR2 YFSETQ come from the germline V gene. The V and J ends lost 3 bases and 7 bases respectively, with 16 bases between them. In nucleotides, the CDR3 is TGCGCCAGCAGCTGGGCCCAGGAGTGGGATGAAGCTTTCTTT. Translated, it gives CASSWAQEWDEAFF.

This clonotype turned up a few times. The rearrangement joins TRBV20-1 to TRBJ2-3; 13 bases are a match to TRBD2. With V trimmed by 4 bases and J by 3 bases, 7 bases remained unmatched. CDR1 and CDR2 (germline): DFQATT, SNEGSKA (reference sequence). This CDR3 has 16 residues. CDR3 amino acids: CSATNPGLAGTDTQYF. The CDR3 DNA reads TGCAGTGCTACTAATCCGGGACTAGCGGGAACAGATACGCAGTATTTT.

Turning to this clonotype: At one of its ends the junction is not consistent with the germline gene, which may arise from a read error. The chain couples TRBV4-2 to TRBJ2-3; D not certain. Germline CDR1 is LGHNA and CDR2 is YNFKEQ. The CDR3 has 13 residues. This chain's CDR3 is CTSSQGGSDTQYF. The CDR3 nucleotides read TGTACCAGCAGCCAAGGTGGGTCAGATACGCAGTATTTT.

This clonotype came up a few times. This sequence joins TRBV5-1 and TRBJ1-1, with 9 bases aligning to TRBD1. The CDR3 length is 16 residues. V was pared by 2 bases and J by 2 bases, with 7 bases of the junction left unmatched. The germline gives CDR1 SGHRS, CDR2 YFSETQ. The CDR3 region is CASSLLQGAGNTEAFF. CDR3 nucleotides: TGCGCCAGCAGCTTATTACAGGGGGCTGGTAACACTGAAGCTTTCTTT.

The CDR3 DNA reads as TGCAGTGCTAGAGCGGGACAGTCAAAAAACACTGAAGCTTTCTTT. Residues: CSARAGQSKNTEAFF. The genes are TRBV20-1 and TRBJ1-1; 7 positions match TRBD1. The germline V gene has CDR1 DFQATT and CDR2 SNEGSKA (reference sequence). V lost 1 base and J lost 2; bases outside the gene matches: 7. The CDR3 runs to 15 residues.

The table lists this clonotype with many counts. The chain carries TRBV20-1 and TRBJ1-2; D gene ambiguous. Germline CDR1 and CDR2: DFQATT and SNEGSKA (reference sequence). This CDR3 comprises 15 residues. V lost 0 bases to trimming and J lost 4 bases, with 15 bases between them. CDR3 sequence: CSARDRVKLLYGYTF. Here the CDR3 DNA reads TGCAGTGCTAGAGATAGAGTTAAGCTACTCTATGGCTACACCTTC.

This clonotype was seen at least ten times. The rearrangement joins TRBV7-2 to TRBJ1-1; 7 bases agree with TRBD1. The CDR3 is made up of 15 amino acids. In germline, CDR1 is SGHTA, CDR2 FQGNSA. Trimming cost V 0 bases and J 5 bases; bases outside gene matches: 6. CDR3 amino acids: CASSLARDSGTEAFF. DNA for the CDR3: TGTGCCAGCAGCTTAGCTAGGGACAGTGGGACTGAAGCTTTCTTT.

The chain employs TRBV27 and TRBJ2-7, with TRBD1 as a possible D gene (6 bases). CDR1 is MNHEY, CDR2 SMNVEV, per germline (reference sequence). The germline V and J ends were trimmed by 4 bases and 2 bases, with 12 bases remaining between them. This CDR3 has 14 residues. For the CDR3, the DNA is TGTGCCAGCAGTTATAGGGGGATGGCCTACGAGCAGTACTTC. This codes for CASSYRGMAYEQYF.